The entry below gives a single T cell receptor beta chain sequence along with its context. CDR1 is SQVTM and CDR2 is ANQGSEA in the germline V gene. The CDR3 has 13 residues. The junction had 7 bases not matched to a gene; V was cut back by 7 bases and J by 2 bases. Clinical symptoms, serum thyroxine and TRAb, thyroid ultrasound and orbital computed tomography were used for the diagnoses. A sample of blood taken at first hyperthyroidism diagnosis preceded any ophthalmopathy symptoms. This sample was taken from a study of T cells in Graves' hyperthyroidism and ophthalmopathy. RNA transcripts yielded amplified TCR beta CDR3 regions. The HTBI set primed first-round TCR CDR3 RT-PCR. TCRdb reanalysed the multiplex PCR reads using MiXCR and keeps one entry per CDR3 protein. Here the sample spans fewer than 450,000 distinct CDR3 sequences, about a sixth being singletons.

The receptor's source is a young woman with Graves' hyperthyroidism that later progressed to Graves' ophthalmopathy. Sequencing used blood. The chain has TRBV29-1 and TRBJ2-5; 7 bases line up with TRBD2. The CDR3 nucleotides read TGCAGCGCCCGGGACTACCTACAAGAGACCCAGTACTTC. This gives the protein CSARDYLQETQYF.